The T cell receptor beta chain described here comes from a study of blood T cell repertoires in COVID-19. Study-level information: Sources were T cells, B-cell-depleted T cells, or PBMCs; the material itself was cDNA or gDNA.

V lost 3 bases, J lost 9 bases, and 13 bases lay in between. Germline loops: CDR1 SGHDT, CDR2 YYEEEE. The CDR3 has 13 amino acids. Some clones are missing from TCRdb's copy, which holds only in-frame ones; the method was immunoSEQ multiplex PCR. The sample carries over 90,000 clones, 80% to 90% recorded once. The chain combines TRBV5-6 with TRBJ1-3, with D maybe TRBD1 (6 bases). The sequence was obtained from a human donor in a cohort sampled during active COVID-19. The sample consisted of peripheral blood. The DNA of the CDR3 is TGTGCCAGCAGCTCGGTCAGGGGTAGCACCATATATTTT. The encoded protein is CASSSVRGSTIYF.